The present T cell receptor beta chain was sequenced within a study of blood T cell repertoires in COVID-19. Study context: The cDNA or gDNA used as material had been derived from T cells, B-cell-depleted T cells, or PBMCs.

CDR3 length: 15 amino acids. Trimming left V 7 bases short and J 9 bases short, with 22 bases between. Germline V lookup: CDR1 WNHNN, CDR2 SYGVQD (reference sequence). Data came from immunoSEQ multiplex PCR; TCRdb stores just in-frame clones and leaves some out. The sample holds 200,000 to 250,000 clones, approximately 83% seen once. The origin of this receptor is a young man who had recovered from COVID-19. This sequence joins TRBV10-1 and TRBJ2-1, with TRBD2 as a possible D gene (5 bases). The sequenced material came from peripheral blood. The CDR3 reads CASKSSYGVDSEQFF. The CDR3 nucleotides read TGCGCCAGCAAATCTAGCTACGGGGTGGACTCTGAGCAGTTCTTC.